Described below is a single TCR beta chain sequence and its context. This clone's antigen is unknown. There are no base qualities to consult, and no much larger clone falls within one base. This specimen belongs to a study of T cells in Graves' hyperthyroidism and ophthalmopathy (dated by TCRdb to the late 2010s). Study-level background: Peripheral blood samples were taken at the time of initial diagnosis, prior to any treatment. To identify TCR V-J signatures that set the groups apart, the researchers used a discovery cohort of 100 or so patients, made up of under 45 with Graves' ophthalmopathy and about 59 with stable Graves' hyperthyroidism. Prospective prediction of ophthalmopathy was tested in an independent validation cohort of 18 to 20 hyperthyroidism patients and some 17 patients who later progressed to ophthalmopathy. For training and testing, the 80 to 100 patients in the discovery cohort were randomly divided in a 7:3 ratio. The study also compared thyroid tissue and blood T-cell repertoires from 6 or 7 Graves' hyperthyroidism patients. Once sampling was done, hyperthyroidism patients were given methimazole at a starting dose of 30 mg daily, whereas ophthalmopathy patients were given high-dose intravenous methylprednisolone. The paper reports TCR Vbeta CDR3 sequencing of some 140 peripheral blood samples: 40 or so ophthalmopathy, roughly 80 hyperthyroidism and approximately 17 progressor patients.

Paper-wide results and their limitations: In cross-validation, a model built on a 13 V-J signature told ophthalmopathy apart from stable hyperthyroidism with under 90% sensitivity and approximately 84% specificity, and in testing the same model reached 80%/75%. In validation, progression to ophthalmopathy was predicted by the model with almost 71% sensitivity and around 75% specificity, a median of roughly six months before onset. Most expanded thyroid clonotypes (frequency above 0.001) were also found in blood, which suggests that blood repertoires may mirror thyroid immune responses. Sample size was not statistically predetermined, and investigators were not blinded to group allocation.

The TCR beta CDR3 regions were amplified from the RNA transcripts. A first-round RT-PCR of the TCR CDR3 used the HTBI primer set with the Qiagen OneStep RT-PCR kit. The libraries were constructed in a second round of multiplex PCR and then size-selected and purified. The libraries were sequenced on an Illumina HiSeq2000 using paired-end 100 bp reads. On the study's bioinformatics: SOAPnuke was used to process the raw data, throwing out any read that contained adapters or uncalled bases, had a mean Phred below 15, or lacked an exact constant-primer or identifier match. COPE v1.2.5 was used to merge high-quality paired reads, and clonotypes were defined as unique nucleotide sequences. MiTCR v1.1 was used to align the clonotypes against IMGT TRBV, TRBD and TRBJ reference segments. Only V-J combinations with frequency above 0.0001, covering roughly 99% of repertoires, were analysed. The TCS score was defined as the ratio of F50 (clonal expansion) to E x V (chaos), calculated using BLOSUM62-based TCRdist between CDR3 peptides within each V-J. Welch's t-statistics and random forest reduced fewer than 550 V-J features to 10 to 15, which were used in a naive Bayes classifier (R e1071). TCRdb itself trimmed the public reads at Q25 with fastp, ran MiXCR and retained productive beta chains. Rows with a matching CDR3 protein are joined into one entry that keeps the most common DNA and genes. The V and J calls and clone size are TCRdb's, not the authors'. This sample has about 320,000 distinct CDR3 sequences in its table, and roughly 17% of those were observed once. The ten largest clones represent around 35% of the sample.

A patient counted as having stable Graves' hyperthyroidism if no progression to ophthalmopathy occurred over 18 months of follow-up. Hyperthyroidism patients were newly diagnosed, had a disease duration of under 2 months, and were aged 18 to 65 years. Patients with uncontrolled infections, other autoimmune diseases, pregnancy or lactation were excluded. Diagnoses relied on clinical symptoms, serum thyroxine and TRAb, thyroid ultrasound and orbital computed tomography. PBMCs were isolated from more than 9 ml of fresh peripheral blood by Ficoll-Paque density gradient centrifugation. Total RNA was extracted with Trizol reagent, and quality was checked on an Agilent 2100 Bioanalyzer. Sequenced material: blood. This receptor was taken from a man younger than 45 with Graves' hyperthyroidism.

Read as DNA, the sequence is TGTGCCAGCAGCCGGGAGGGATTTATAGCCAAAAACATTCAGTACTTC. Its amino acids are CASSREGFIAKNIQYF. This sequence uses TRBV28 and TRBJ2-4; TRBD2 fits 8 bases in the junction. Unmatched junction bases come to 7, with V trimmed by 6 bases and J by 0 bases. Spanning cysteine to phenylalanine, the CDR3 consists of 16 amino acids. Only the CDR3 DNA stays, 48 bases, in frame from base 1. The germline V gene specifies MDHEN as CDR1 and SYDVKM as CDR2.